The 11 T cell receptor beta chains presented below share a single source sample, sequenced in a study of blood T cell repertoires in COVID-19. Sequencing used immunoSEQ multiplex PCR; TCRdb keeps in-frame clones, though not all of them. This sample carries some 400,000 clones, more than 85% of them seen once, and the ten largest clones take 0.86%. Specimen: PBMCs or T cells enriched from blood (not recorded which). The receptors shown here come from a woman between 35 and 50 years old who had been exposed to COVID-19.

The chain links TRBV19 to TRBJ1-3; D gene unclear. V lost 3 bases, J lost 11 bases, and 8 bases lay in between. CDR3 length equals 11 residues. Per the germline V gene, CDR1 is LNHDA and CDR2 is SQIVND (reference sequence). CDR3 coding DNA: TGTGCCAGTAGTATCCCTACCGCCATATATTTT. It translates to CASSIPTAIYF.

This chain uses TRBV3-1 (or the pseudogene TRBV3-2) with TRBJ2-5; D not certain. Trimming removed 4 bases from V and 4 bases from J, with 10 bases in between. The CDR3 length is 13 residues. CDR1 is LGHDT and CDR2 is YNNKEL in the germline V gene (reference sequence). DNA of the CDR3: TGTGCCAGCAGCCCCTCTGTAGCAGAGACCCAGTACTTC. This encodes CASSPSVAETQYF.

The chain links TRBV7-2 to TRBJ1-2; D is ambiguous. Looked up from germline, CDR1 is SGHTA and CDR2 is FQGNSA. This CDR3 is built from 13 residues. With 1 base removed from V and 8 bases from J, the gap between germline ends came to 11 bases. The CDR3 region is CASSLDGPSGYTF. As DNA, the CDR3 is TGTGCCAGCAGCTTAGACGGTCCTTCGGGCTACACCTTC.

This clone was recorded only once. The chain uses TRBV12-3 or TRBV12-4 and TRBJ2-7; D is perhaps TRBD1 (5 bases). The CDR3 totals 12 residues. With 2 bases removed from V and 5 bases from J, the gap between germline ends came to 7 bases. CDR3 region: CASSLRQNEQYF. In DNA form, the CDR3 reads TGTGCCAGCAGTTTAAGACAGAACGAGCAGTACTTC.

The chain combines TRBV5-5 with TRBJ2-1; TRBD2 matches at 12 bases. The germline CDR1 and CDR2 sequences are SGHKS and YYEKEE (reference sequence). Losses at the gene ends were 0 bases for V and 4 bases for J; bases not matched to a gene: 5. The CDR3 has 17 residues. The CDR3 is CASSLEGTSGGYNEQFF. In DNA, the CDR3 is TGTGCCAGCAGCTTGGAAGGAACTAGCGGGGGGTACAATGAGCAGTTCTTC.

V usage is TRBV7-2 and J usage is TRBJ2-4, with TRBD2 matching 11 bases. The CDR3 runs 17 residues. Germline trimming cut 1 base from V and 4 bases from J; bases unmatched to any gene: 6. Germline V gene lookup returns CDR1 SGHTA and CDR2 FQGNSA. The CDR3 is CASSLEGLADLKNIQYF. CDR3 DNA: TGTGCCAGCAGCTTAGAGGGACTAGCGGACCTAAAAAACATTCAGTACTTC.

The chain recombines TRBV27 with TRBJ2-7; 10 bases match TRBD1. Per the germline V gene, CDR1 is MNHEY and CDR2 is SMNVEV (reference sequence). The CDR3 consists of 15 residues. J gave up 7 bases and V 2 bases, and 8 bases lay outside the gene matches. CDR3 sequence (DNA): TGTGCCAGCAGTTTAATTGACAGGGGGCCGGGGGAGCAGTACTTC. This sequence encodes CASSLIDRGPGEQYF.

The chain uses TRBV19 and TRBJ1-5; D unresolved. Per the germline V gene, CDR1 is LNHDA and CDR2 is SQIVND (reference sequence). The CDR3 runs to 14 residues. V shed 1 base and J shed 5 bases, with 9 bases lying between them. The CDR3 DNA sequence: TGTGCCAGTAGTATAGGGACGGGGTATCAGCCCCAGCATTTT. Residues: CASSIGTGYQPQHF. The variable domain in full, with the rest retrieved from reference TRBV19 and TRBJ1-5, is DGGITQSPKYLFRKEGQNVTLSCEQNLNHDAMYWYRQDPGQGLRLIYYSQIVNDFQKGDIAEGYSVSREKKESFPLTVTSAQKNPTAFYLCASSIGTGYQPQHFGDGTRLSIL.

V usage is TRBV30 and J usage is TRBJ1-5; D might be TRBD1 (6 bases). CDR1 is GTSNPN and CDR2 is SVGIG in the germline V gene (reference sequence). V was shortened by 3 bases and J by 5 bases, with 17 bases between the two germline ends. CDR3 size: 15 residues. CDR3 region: CAWSATGYRDQPQHF. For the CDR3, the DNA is TGTGCCTGGAGCGCTACAGGGTATCGGGATCAGCCCCAGCATTTT.

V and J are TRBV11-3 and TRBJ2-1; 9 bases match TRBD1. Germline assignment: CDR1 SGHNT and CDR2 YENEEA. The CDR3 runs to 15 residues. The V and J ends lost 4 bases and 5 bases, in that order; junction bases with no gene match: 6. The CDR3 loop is CASSWGQGRNNEQFF. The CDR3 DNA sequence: TGTGCCAGCAGCTGGGGACAGGGTAGGAACAATGAGCAGTTCTTC.

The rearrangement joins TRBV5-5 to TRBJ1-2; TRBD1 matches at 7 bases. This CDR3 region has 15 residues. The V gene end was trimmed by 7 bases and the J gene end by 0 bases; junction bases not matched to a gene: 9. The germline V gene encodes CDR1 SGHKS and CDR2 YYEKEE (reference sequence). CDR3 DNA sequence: TGTGCCAGCTCGGACAGGCAGAGTCCTAACTATGGCTACACCTTC. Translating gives CASSDRQSPNYGYTF.